This T cell receptor beta chain was documented in a study of T-cell memory formation after mild COVID-19. The germline gives CDR1 SEHNR, CDR2 FQNEAQ (reference sequence). The CDR3 covers 15 residues. V lost 5 bases to trimming and J lost 0 bases; unmatched junction nucleotides: 6. This clonotype was detected only once. Its antigen is as yet unknown. Amplification by 5'RACE using constant-segment primers produced TCR alpha and TCR beta cDNA libraries that carried sample barcodes and UMIs. TCRdb itself ran the 5' RACE reads through MiXCR, one entry per CDR3 protein. The table has roughly 130,000 distinct CDR3 sequences, 16% seen once. Whole-study results and caveats: Pre-infection memory carried some responding clones, suggesting that cross-reactive memory joined. Second-wave clones with a day 37 peak had unconfirmed SARS-CoV-2 specificity. Clones that got smaller from day 15 to 85 had even CD4/CD8, while clones growing later tipped toward CD4+.

The sample was PBMCs or a T cell subset sorted from them (not recorded which). This rearrangement joins TRBV7-9 to TRBJ1-1; 7 positions match TRBD1. The clonotype was recovered from an adult woman who had mild COVID-19 (a few samples of this study predate the infection). Cell type and time point are not known. The CDR3 region is CASSPTGALNTEAFF. The CDR3 DNA sequence: TGTGCCAGCAGCCCCACAGGGGCACTGAACACTGAAGCTTTCTTT.